This TCR beta chain was captured in a study of regulatory T cells in long-lasting Graves disease. The authors built TCR beta libraries using iRepertoire HTBI primers and Arm-PCR of CDR3 regions. Each CDR3 protein is one row after TCRdb ran MiXCR on the multiplex PCR reads. The data show roughly 400,000 distinct CDR3 sequences, 16% seen once. Germline lookup yields CDR1 SGHTA and CDR2 FQGNSA. V was clipped by 1 base and J by 5 bases; unmatched bases: 9. There are 16 residues in the CDR3. Time point noted: newly diagnosed GD, antithyroid drugs for less than 3 months. Extracted PBMC RNA gave rise to the TCR library. This clonotype has ten or more counts. In addition, the sample was reused for a study of T cells in Graves' hyperthyroidism and ophthalmopathy.

Sequenced here: peripheral blood mononuclear cells (PBMCs), sampled at new diagnosis, from a patient treated with antithyroid drugs. The V gene is TRBV7-2, the J gene TRBJ2-5; TRBD1 agrees at 8 bases. The sequence came from a woman aged 18-30 years with Graves disease. The CDR3 coding sequence is TGTGCCAGCAGCTTAGGGTCCACGGGACAGGTGGAGACCCAGTACTTC. This codes for CASSLGSTGQVETQYF.